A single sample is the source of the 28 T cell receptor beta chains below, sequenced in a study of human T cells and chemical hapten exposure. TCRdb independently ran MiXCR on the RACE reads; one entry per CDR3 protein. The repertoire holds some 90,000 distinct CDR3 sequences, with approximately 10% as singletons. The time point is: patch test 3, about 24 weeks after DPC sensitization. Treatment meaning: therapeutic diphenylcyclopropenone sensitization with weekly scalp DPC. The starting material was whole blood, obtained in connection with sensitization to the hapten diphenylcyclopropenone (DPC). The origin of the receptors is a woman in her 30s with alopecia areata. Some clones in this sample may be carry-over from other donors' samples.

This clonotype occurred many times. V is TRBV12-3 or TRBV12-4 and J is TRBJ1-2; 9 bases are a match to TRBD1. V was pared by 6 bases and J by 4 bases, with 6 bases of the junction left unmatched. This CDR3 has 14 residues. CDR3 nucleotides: TGTGCCAGCAGCCGGGACAGGGCTGTCTATGGCTACACCTTC. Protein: CASSRDRAVYGYTF.

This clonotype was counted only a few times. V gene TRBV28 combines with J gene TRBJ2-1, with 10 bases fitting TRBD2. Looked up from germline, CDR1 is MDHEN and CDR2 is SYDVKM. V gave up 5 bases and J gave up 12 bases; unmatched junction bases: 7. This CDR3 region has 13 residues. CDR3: CASSEPSGRTQFF. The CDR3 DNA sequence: TGTGCCAGCAGTGAACCTAGCGGGAGAACGCAGTTCTTC. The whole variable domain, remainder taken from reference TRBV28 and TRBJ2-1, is DVKVTQSSRYLVKRTGEKVFLECVQDMDHENMFWYRQDPGLGLRLIYFSYDVKMKEKGDIPEGYSVSREKKERFSLILESASTNQTSMYLCASSEPSGRTQFFGPGTRLTVL.

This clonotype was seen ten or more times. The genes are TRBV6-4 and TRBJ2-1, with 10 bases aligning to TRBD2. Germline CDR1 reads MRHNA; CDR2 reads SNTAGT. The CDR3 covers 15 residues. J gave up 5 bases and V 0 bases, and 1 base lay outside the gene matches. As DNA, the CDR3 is TGTGCCAGCAGTGACTCTAGCGGGGGGCACAATGAGCAGTTCTTC. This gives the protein CASSDSSGGHNEQFF.

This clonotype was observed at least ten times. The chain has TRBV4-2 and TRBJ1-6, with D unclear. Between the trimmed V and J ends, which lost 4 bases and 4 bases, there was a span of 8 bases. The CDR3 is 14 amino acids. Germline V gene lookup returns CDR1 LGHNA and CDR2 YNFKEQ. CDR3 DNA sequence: TGTGCCAGCAGCCCGACGGGATATAATTCACCCCTCCACTTT. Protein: CASSPTGYNSPLHF.

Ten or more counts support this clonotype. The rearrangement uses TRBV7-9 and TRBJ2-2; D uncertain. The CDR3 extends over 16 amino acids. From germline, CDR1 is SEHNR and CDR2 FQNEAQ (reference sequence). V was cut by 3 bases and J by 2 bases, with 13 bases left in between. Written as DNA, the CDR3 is TGTGCCAGCAGCTTCCTTCTCTTTGGAAACACCGGGGAGCTGTTTTTT. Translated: CASSFLLFGNTGELFF.

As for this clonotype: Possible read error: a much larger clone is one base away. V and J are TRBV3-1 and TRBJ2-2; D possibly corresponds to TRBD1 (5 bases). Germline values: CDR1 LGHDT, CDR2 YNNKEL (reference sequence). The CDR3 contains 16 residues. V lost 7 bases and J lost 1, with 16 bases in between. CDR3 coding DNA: TGTGCCAGCAACATGAGACAGACGATGAACACCGGGGAGCTGTTTTTT. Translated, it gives CASNMRQTMNTGELFF.

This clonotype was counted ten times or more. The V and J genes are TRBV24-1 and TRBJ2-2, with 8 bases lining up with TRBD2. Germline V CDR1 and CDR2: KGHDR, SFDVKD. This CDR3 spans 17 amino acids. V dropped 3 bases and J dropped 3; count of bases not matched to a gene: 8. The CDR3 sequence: CATSDEAGAGYTGELFF. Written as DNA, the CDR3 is TGTGCCACCAGTGATGAAGCGGGAGCGGGATACACCGGGGAGCTGTTTTTT.

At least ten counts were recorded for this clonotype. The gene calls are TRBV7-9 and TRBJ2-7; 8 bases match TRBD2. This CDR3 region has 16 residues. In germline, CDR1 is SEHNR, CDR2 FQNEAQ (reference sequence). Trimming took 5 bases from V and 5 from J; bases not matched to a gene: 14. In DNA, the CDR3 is TGTGCCAGCAGCCCCCGGTTAGCGGGAATCCGGGACGAGCAGTACTTC. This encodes CASSPRLAGIRDEQYF.

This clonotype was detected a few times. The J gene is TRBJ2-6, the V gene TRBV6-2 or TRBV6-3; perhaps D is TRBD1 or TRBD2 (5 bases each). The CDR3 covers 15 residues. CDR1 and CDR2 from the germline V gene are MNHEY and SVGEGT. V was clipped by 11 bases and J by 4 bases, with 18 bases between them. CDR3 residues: CAARASGTGANVLTF. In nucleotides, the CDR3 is TGTGCCGCTCGAGCATCGGGGACGGGGGCCAACGTCCTGACTTTC.

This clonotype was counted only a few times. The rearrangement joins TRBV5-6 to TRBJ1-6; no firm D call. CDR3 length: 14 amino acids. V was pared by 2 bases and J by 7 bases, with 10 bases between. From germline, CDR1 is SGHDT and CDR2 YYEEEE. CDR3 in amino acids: CASSFDETNSPLHF. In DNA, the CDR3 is TGTGCCAGCAGCTTTGACGAGACCAATTCACCCCTCCACTTT.

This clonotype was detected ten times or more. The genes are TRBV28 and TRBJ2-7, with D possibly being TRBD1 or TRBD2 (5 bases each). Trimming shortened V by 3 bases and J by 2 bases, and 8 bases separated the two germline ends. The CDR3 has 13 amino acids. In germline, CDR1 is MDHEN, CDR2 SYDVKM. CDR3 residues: CASSFMGAYEQYF. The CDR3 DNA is TGTGCCAGCAGTTTTATGGGGGCCTACGAGCAGTACTTC. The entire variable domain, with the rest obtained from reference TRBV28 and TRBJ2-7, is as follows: DVKVTQSSRYLVKRTGEKVFLECVQDMDHENMFWYRQDPGLGLRLIYFSYDVKMKEKGDIPEGYSVSREKKERFSLILESASTNQTSMYLCASSFMGAYEQYFGPGTRLTVT.

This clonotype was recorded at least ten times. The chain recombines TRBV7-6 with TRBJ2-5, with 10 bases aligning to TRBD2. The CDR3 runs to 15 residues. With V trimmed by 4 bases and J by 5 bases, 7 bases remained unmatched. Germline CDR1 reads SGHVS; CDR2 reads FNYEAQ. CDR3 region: CASSSGLARLETQYF. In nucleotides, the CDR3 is TGTGCCAGCAGCTCGGGACTAGCGAGGCTGGAGACCCAGTACTTC.

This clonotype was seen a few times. The CDR3 nucleotides read TGTGCCAGCAGTTTTGGGGGAGGCCCAACCTACGAGCAGTACTTC. Translated: CASSFGGGPTYEQYF. The J gene is TRBJ2-7, the V gene TRBV28, with a weak D call TRBD2 (6 bases). The V end was cut by 3 bases, the J end by 2 bases, with 14 bases between. Germline CDR1 MDHEN, CDR2 SYDVKM. This CDR3 is 15 amino acids long.

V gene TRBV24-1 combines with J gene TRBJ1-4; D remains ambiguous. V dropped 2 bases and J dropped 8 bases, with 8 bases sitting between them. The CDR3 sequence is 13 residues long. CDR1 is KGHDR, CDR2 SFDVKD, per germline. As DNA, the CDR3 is TGTGCCACCAGTGATTCGGCAGCCGAAAAACTGTTTTTT. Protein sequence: CATSDSAAEKLFF.

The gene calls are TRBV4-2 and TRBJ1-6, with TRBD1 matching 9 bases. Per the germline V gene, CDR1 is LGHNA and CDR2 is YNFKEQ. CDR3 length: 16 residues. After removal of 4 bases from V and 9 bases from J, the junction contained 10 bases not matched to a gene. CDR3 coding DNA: TGTGCCAGCAGCCCCCCACCGGGACAGGGAGGTTCACCCCTCCACTTT. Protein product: CASSPPPGQGGSPLHF.

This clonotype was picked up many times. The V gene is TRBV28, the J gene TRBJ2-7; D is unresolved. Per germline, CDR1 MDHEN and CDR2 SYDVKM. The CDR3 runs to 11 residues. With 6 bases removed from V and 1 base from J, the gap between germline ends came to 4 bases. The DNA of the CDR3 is TGTGCCAGCAGGACTTCCTACGAGCAGTACTTC. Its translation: CASRTSYEQYF.

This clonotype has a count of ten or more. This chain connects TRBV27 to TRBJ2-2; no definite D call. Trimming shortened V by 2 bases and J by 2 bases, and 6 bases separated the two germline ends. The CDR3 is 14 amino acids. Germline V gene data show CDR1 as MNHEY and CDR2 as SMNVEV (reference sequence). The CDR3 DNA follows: TGTGCCAGCAGTTTAGGCCAAAACACCGGGGAGCTGTTTTTT. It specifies CASSLGQNTGELFF.

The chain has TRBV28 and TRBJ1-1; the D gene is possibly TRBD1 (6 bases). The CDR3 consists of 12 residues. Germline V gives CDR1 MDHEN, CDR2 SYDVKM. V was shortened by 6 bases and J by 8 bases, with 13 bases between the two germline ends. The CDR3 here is CASSPGQLEAFF. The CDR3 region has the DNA TGTGCCAGCAGCCCCGGACAGTTGGAAGCTTTCTTT.

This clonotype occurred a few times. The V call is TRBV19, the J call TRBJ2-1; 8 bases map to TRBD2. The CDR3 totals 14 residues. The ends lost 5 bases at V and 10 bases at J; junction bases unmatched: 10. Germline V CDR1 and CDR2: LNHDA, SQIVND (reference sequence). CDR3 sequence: CASSPYRTSPEQFF. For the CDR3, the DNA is TGTGCCAGTAGTCCCTACCGGACTAGCCCCGAGCAGTTCTTC.

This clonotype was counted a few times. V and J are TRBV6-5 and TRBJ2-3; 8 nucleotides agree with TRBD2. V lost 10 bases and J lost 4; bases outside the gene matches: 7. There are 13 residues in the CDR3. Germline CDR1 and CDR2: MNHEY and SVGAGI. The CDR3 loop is CATSLGGADTQYF. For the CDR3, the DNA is TGTGCCACCTCTCTCGGGGGGGCAGATACGCAGTATTTT.

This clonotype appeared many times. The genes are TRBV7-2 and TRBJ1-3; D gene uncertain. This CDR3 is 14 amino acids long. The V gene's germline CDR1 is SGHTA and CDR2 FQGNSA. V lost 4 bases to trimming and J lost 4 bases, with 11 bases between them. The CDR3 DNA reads TGTGCCAGCAGCTCACACGCGGGGGGAAACACCATATATTTT. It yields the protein CASSSHAGGNTIYF.

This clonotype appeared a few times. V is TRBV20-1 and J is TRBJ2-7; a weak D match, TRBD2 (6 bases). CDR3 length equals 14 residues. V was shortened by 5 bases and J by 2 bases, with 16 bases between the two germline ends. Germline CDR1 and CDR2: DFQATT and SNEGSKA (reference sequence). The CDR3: CSAGGGVKPYEQYV. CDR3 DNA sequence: TGCAGTGCTGGAGGAGGGGTCAAGCCCTACGAGCAGTACGTC.

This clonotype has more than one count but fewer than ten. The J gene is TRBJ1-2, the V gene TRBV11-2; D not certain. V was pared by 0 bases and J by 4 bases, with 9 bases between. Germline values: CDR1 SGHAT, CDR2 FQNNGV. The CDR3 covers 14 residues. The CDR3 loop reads CASSLDLDGYGYTF. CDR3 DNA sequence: TGTGCCAGCAGCTTAGATTTGGATGGCTATGGCTACACCTTC.

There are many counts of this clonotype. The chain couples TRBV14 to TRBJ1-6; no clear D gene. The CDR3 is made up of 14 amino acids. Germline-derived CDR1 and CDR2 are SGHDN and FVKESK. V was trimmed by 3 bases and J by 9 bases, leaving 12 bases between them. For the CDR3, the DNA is TGTGCCAGCAGCCATGGGGTTAAGGGTTCACCCCTCCACTTT. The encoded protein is CASSHGVKGSPLHF.

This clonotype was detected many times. The CDR3 region is CASSYRRDEQYF. CDR3 in DNA: TGTGCCAGCAGTTATAGGAGGGACGAGCAGTACTTC. V and J are TRBV6-2 or TRBV6-3 and TRBJ2-7, with D maybe TRBD2 (6 bases). V lost 3 bases and J 5 bases, leaving 8 bases between the germline ends. The CDR3 sequence is 12 residues long. Germline assignment: CDR1 MNHEY and CDR2 SVGEGT.

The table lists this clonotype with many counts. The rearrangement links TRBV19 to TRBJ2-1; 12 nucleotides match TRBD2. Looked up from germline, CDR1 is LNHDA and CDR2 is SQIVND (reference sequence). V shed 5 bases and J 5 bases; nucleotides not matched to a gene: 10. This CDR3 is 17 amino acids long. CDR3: CASSPGTSGYPNNEQFF. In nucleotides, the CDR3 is TGTGCCAGTAGTCCCGGGACTAGCGGGTACCCGAACAATGAGCAGTTCTTC.

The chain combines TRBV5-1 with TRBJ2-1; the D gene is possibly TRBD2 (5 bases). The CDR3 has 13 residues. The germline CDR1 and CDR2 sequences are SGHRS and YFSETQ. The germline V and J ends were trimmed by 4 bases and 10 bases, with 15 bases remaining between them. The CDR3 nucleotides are TGCGCCAGCAGCCGGGAAGCCCTAGTGGAGCAGTTCTTC. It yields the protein CASSREALVEQFF. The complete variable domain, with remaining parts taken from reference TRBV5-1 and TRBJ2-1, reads KAGVTQTPRYLIKTRGQQVTLSCSPISGHRSVSWYQQTPGQGLQFLFEYFSETQRNKGNFPGRFSGRQFSNSRSEMNVSTLELGDSALYLCASSREALVEQFFGPGTRLTVL.

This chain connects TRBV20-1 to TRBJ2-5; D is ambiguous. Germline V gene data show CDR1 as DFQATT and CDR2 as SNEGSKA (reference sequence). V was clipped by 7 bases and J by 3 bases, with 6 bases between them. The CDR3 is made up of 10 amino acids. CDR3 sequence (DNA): TGCAGTGGATTAAAAGAGACCCAGTACTTC. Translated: CSGLKETQYF.